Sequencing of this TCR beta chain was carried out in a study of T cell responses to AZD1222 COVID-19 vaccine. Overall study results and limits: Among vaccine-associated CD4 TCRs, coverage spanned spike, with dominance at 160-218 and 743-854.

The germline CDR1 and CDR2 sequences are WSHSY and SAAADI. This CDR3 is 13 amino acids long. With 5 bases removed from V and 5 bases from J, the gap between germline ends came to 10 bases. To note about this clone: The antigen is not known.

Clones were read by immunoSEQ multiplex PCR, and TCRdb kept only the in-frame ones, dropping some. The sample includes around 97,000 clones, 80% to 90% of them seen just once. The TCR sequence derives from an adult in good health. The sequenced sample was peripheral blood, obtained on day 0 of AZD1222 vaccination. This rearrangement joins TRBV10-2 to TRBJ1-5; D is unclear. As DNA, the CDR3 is TGCGCCAGCAGTCCCCTCACGGATCAGCCCCAGCATTTT. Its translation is CASSPLTDQPQHF.